One and the same sample provided the 29 T cell receptor beta chains below, sequenced in a study of blood T cell repertoires in COVID-19. TCRdb keeps only in-frame clones here, not all; method: immunoSEQ multiplex PCR. Of fewer than 130,000 clones listed, around 89% are singletons. The sequenced material came from peripheral blood. The receptor set was obtained from a woman aged 45-60 years with acute or convalescent COVID-19.

This chain connects TRBV5-6 to TRBJ1-2; 7 bases map to TRBD1. This CDR3 has 14 residues. CDR1 and CDR2 from the germline V gene are SGHDT and YYEEEE. V shed 5 bases, J shed 8 bases, and the junction held 12 bases outside the gene matches. In DNA, the CDR3 is TGTGCCAGCAGGGGGGACAGTGCTTGGCAGGGCTACACCTTC. This encodes CASRGDSAWQGYTF. Together with reference TRBV5-6 and TRBJ1-2, the CDR3 gives the full variable domain: DAGVTQSPTHLIKTRGQQVTLRCSPKSGHDTVSWYQQALGQGPQFIFQYYEEEERQRGNFPDRFSGHQFPNYSSELNVNALLLGDSALYLCASRGDSAWQGYTFGSGTRLTVV.

The rearrangement uses TRBV27 and TRBJ1-1; 11 bases are a match to TRBD1. The CDR3 runs to 16 residues. Germline V lookup: CDR1 MNHEY, CDR2 SMNVEV (reference sequence). J was trimmed by 11 bases and V by 6 bases; bases with no gene match: 17. The CDR3 region has the DNA TGTGCCAGCAGCGGACAGGGGGCGGGGCGACTGTCTTTGGCTTTCTTT. It is translated as CASSGQGAGRLSLAFF.

V is TRBV29-1 and J is TRBJ2-1, with 8 bases identical to TRBD1. Germline values: CDR1 SQVTM, CDR2 ANQGSEA. The CDR3 is 13 residues long. Losses at the gene ends were 4 bases for V and 5 bases for J; bases not matched to a gene: 4. CDR3 coding DNA: TGCAGCGTTGCGAAGACAGGGGACAATGAGCAGTTCTTC. This gives the protein CSVAKTGDNEQFF.

This clone was seen a few times. The chain is built from TRBV10-1 and TRBJ2-1; 11 nucleotides line up with TRBD2. Germline V gene lookup returns CDR1 WNHNN and CDR2 SYGVQD (reference sequence). The CDR3 totals 14 residues. With 5 bases clipped from V and 5 bases from J, the junction kept 2 bases outside the gene matches. The CDR3 nucleotides are TGCGCCAGCAGTCTGACTAGCGGGAACAATGAGCAGTTCTTC. Translating gives CASSLTSGNNEQFF.

The chain is built from TRBV5-8 and TRBJ2-1, with 10 bases lining up with TRBD2. The CDR3 has 16 amino acids. With 0 bases clipped from V and 7 bases from J, the junction kept 7 bases outside the gene matches. CDR1 is SGHTS and CDR2 is YDEGEE in the germline V gene. DNA for the CDR3: TGTGCCAGCAGCTTGGCCCTAGCGGGAGCGGGTAATGAGCAGTTCTTC. Amino acids: CASSLALAGAGNEQFF.

J is TRBJ1-3 and V is TRBV19, with D maybe TRBD1 (6 bases). Trimming stripped 6 bases from V and 2 bases from J, with 11 bases between. Germline CDR1 reads LNHDA; CDR2 reads SQIVND (reference sequence). The CDR3 consists of 14 residues. CDR3 loop: CASRREGAGNTIYF. The CDR3, as DNA: TGTGCCAGTAGACGGGAGGGGGCTGGAAACACCATATATTTT.

This chain links TRBV5-1 with TRBJ2-3, with D possibly matching TRBD1 (6 bases). Germline values: CDR1 SGHRS, CDR2 YFSETQ. The CDR3 runs to 13 residues. The V and J ends lost 1 base and 6 bases respectively, with 9 bases between them. CDR3 region: CASSLSGADTQYF. In nucleotides, the CDR3 is TGCGCCAGCAGCTTGTCAGGGGCTGATACGCAGTATTTT.

CDR3 sequence reads: CAWSGQGAATNEKLFF. The CDR3 DNA reads as TGTGCCTGGAGTGGACAGGGGGCTGCGACTAATGAAAAACTGTTTTTT. The chain links TRBV30 to TRBJ1-4; 10 bases match TRBD1. Per the germline V gene, CDR1 is GTSNPN and CDR2 is SVGIG (reference sequence). This CDR3 contains 16 residues. V dropped 1 base and J dropped 2; count of bases not matched to a gene: 4.

V usage is TRBV2 and J usage is TRBJ2-7; TRBD2 matches at 13 bases. The V gene end was trimmed by 6 bases and the J gene end by 7 bases; junction bases not matched to a gene: 9. The CDR3 has 15 residues. Germline CDR1 and CDR2: SNHLY and FYNNEI. The CDR3: CASRRTLAGGPEQYF. The CDR3, as DNA: TGTGCCAGCAGGCGCACACTAGCGGGAGGGCCAGAGCAGTACTTC.

This clone was detected many times. This chain connects TRBV6-2 or TRBV6-3 to TRBJ2-1; 8 bases align to TRBD2. V dropped 2 bases and J dropped 6; count of bases not matched to a gene: 3. The CDR3 has 14 amino acids. Germline assignment: CDR1 MNHEY and CDR2 SVGEGT. CDR3 coding DNA: TGTGCCAGCAGTTACAGCGGGAGCTTCAATGAGCAGTTCTTC. Protein: CASSYSGSFNEQFF.

The V gene is TRBV6-1, the J gene TRBJ1-1; maybe TRBD1 (6 bases). The CDR3 is 15 residues long. Looked up from germline, CDR1 is MNHNS and CDR2 is SASEGT. Trimming removed 1 base at V and 5 bases at J, with 14 bases between. The CDR3 DNA sequence: TGTGCCAGCAGTGAAGATACAGGGAAGGGGACTGAAGCTTTCTTT. It is translated as CASSEDTGKGTEAFF.

The DNA of the CDR3 is TGCAGTGCTAGTAGGGACAGAAGGGTGGAAAGTGGCTACACCTTC. This sequence encodes CSASRDRRVESGYTF. The chain joins TRBV20-1 to TRBJ1-2; 7 bases agree with TRBD1. Per germline, CDR1 DFQATT and CDR2 SNEGSKA (reference sequence). V trimming: 3 bases; J trimming: 7 bases; junction bases outside the gene matches: 14. The CDR3 sequence is 15 residues long.

CDR3 protein: CATLWGGSYNEQFF. The CDR3 nucleotides are TGTGCCACCCTGTGGGGCGGCTCCTACAATGAGCAGTTCTTC. The chain is built from TRBV6-5 and TRBJ2-1, with D possibly TRBD1 on 5 matching bases. Trimming left V 10 bases short and J 0 bases short, with 13 bases between. The CDR3 length is 14 residues. CDR1 and CDR2 (germline): MNHEY, SVGAGI.

The gene calls are TRBV12-3 or TRBV12-4 and TRBJ1-1; the D is unclear. The CDR3 spans 12 residues. The V gene lost 6 bases and the J gene lost 7 bases, with 12 bases spanning the gap. CDR3 bases: TGTGCCAGCAGATTAACCGGGAGTGAAGCTTTCTTT. Protein product: CASRLTGSEAFF.

The chain is built from TRBV28 and TRBJ2-3; the D is unclear. V lost 4 bases and J lost 3, with 14 bases in between. The CDR3 covers 15 residues. Germline assignment: CDR1 MDHEN and CDR2 SYDVKM. CDR3 in amino acids: CASSSIRLRTDTQYF. The DNA for the CDR3 is TGTGCCAGCAGTTCCATCCGACTCCGAACAGATACGCAGTATTTT.

The rearrangement uses TRBV9 and TRBJ2-1; 13 positions match TRBD2. V dropped 3 bases and J dropped 6; count of bases not matched to a gene: 6. The CDR3 is 16 amino acids. From germline, CDR1 is SGDLS and CDR2 YYNGEE. The DNA of the CDR3 is TGTGCCAGCAGCGGCACTAGCGGGAGGGCCGTCAATGAGCAGTTCTTC. This encodes CASSGTSGRAVNEQFF.

CDR3 nucleotide sequence: TGTGCCAGCAGCCAAGTTTTAATTCGTCGTACCGGGAGGACCTACAATGAGCAGTTCTTC. It specifies CASSQVLIRRTGRTYNEQFF. The V call is TRBV3-1 (or the pseudogene TRBV3-2), the J call TRBJ2-1; 7 nucleotides agree with TRBD2. Germline V gene lookup returns CDR1 LGHDT and CDR2 YNNKEL (reference sequence). This CDR3 spans 20 amino acids. Trimming removed 1 base from V and 2 bases from J; junction bases left unmatched: 17.

The chain joins TRBV28 to TRBJ1-1; 8 nucleotides agree with TRBD1. The CDR3 loop spans 16 amino acids. Germline values: CDR1 MDHEN, CDR2 SYDVKM. With 3 bases clipped from V and 1 base from J, the junction kept 7 bases outside the gene matches. The CDR3 nucleotides read TGTGCCAGCAGTTTTAGGACAGGGCGGCCGAACACTGAAGCTTTCTTT. It yields the protein CASSFRTGRPNTEAFF.

V gene TRBV20-1 combines with J gene TRBJ1-5, with D unclear. The CDR3 is 11 amino acids. Germline CDR1 and CDR2: DFQATT and SNEGSKA (reference sequence). Trimming took off 5 bases at V and 7 bases at J, with 9 bases between the two ends. Here the CDR3 DNA reads TGCAGTGCTGGTCAAAGCCAGCCCCAGCATTTT. Amino acid sequence: CSAGQSQPQHF.

The V gene is TRBV10-1, the J gene TRBJ2-3; 9 positions match TRBD2. Germline V CDR1 and CDR2: WNHNN, SYGVQD (reference sequence). Germline trimming cut 6 bases from V and 5 bases from J; bases unmatched to any gene: 9. This CDR3 comprises 15 residues. CDR3 DNA sequence: TGCGCCAGCAGCCCCGTAGCGGGAGTGGTAGATACGCAGTATTTT. Protein product: CASSPVAGVVDTQYF.

This clone was seen only a few times. This rearrangement joins TRBV18 to TRBJ2-2; 8 nucleotides line up with TRBD1. The trim removed 3 bases at V and 4 bases at J, leaving 7 bases unmatched. The CDR3 sequence is 16 residues long. Germline loops: CDR1 KGHSH, CDR2 LQKENI. DNA for the CDR3: TGTGCCAGCTCACCTACCGGACAGGGTGGCACCGGGGAGCTGTTTTTT. It is translated as CASSPTGQGGTGELFF. Filled out from reference TRBV18 and TRBJ2-2, the complete variable domain reads NAGVMQNPRHLVRRRGQEARLRCSPMKGHSHVYWYRQLPEEGLKFMVYLQKENIIDESGMPKERFSAEFPKEGPSILRIQQVVRGDSAAYFCASSPTGQGGTGELFFGEGSRLTVL.

The gene calls are TRBV18 and TRBJ1-2; the D gene is possibly TRBD1 (6 bases). V was clipped by 3 bases and J by 2 bases, with 19 bases between them. The germline CDR1 and CDR2 sequences are KGHSH and LQKENI. This CDR3 has 17 residues. The CDR3 spells CASSPQPPTGRNYGYTF. The DNA of the CDR3 is TGTGCCAGCTCACCTCAACCCCCGACAGGTAGAAACTATGGCTACACCTTC.

The V gene is TRBV5-1, the J gene TRBJ1-2; TRBD1 aligns across 11 bases. Germline V gives CDR1 SGHRS, CDR2 YFSETQ. Germline trimming cut 3 bases from V and 3 bases from J; bases unmatched to any gene: 4. This CDR3 has 15 amino acids. CDR3 DNA sequence: TGCGCCAGCAGCTACGGACAGGGGGCAGACTATGGCTACACCTTC. Its protein is CASSYGQGADYGYTF.

The chain links TRBV2 to TRBJ2-7; 9 nucleotides line up with TRBD2. After removal of 7 bases from V and 5 bases from J, the junction contained 12 bases not matched to a gene. Germline CDR1 is SNHLY and CDR2 is FYNNEI. The CDR3 extends over 15 amino acids. The DNA of the CDR3 is TGTGCCAGCACCCAACCCGGGACTAGCAGGCACGAGCAGTACTTC. Encoded protein: CASTQPGTSRHEQYF.

The J gene is TRBJ2-3, the V gene TRBV5-4; 10 bases match TRBD2. V shed 3 bases and J 6 bases; nucleotides not matched to a gene: 10. This CDR3 is 16 amino acids long. CDR1 is SGHNT, CDR2 YYREEE, per germline (reference sequence). In DNA form, the CDR3 reads TGTGCCAGCAGCTCTAAGCGGGAGGGACCCACGGATACGCAGTATTTT. Its translation is CASSSKREGPTDTQYF.

The chain carries TRBV19 and TRBJ2-7; D perhaps matches TRBD2 (5 bases). Germline lookup yields CDR1 LNHDA and CDR2 SQIVND (reference sequence). The CDR3 length is 14 residues. Trimming left V 4 bases short and J 6 bases short, with 16 bases between. The CDR3 here is CASSRGGERAEQYF. In DNA, the CDR3 is TGTGCCAGTAGTAGAGGTGGGGAGAGGGCCGAGCAGTACTTC.

This clone has a handful of counts. This chain connects TRBV9 to TRBJ1-1; D remains ambiguous. The germline V gene has CDR1 SGDLS and CDR2 YYNGEE. The CDR3 length is 13 residues. V lost 0 bases and J 5 bases, leaving 8 bases between the germline ends. The CDR3 loop reads CASSVGQVTEAFF. CDR3 DNA: TGTGCCAGCAGCGTAGGGCAGGTTACTGAAGCTTTCTTT.

This chain links TRBV6-6 with TRBJ2-1, with D unresolved. There are 14 residues in the CDR3. The V end lost 7 bases, the J end lost 5 bases, and 15 bases lay between the germline ends. Germline CDR1 and CDR2: MNHNY and SVGAGI (reference sequence). CDR3 region: CASNRGGWDNEQFF. The CDR3 DNA reads as TGTGCCAGCAACCGAGGTGGTTGGGACAATGAGCAGTTCTTC.

The J gene is TRBJ2-7, the V gene TRBV24-1; the D gene is possibly TRBD2 (5 bases). Germline V CDR1 and CDR2: KGHDR, SFDVKD. Trimming took off 6 bases at V and 1 base at J, with 9 bases between the two ends. This CDR3 region has 13 residues. This chain's CDR3 is CATSTGNSYEQYF. CDR3 nucleotide sequence: TGTGCCACCAGTACGGGGAATTCCTACGAGCAGTACTTC.